The T cell receptor beta chain described here comes from a study of shared clonotypes between healthy human individuals. Study-wide background: The plates for each donor numbered three CD4 naive, three CD4 memory, two CD8 naive and one CD8 memory. Overall study results and limits: Naive subsets usually exceeded memory subsets in estimated richness.

V was shortened by 7 bases and J by 5 bases, with 11 bases between the two germline ends. The CDR3 covers 12 residues. CDR1 and CDR2 from the germline V gene are ENHRY and SYGVKD. Notes on this clone: Its antigen is not identified. The same CDR3 arises from other DNA sequences in this sample as well.

The repertoire was sequenced with immunoSEQ multiplex PCR; TCRdb's copy has only in-frame clones and lacks some. Among roughly 1,500,000 clones listed, roughly 98% were seen once. The sequence came from a man between 25 and 39 years old in good health. The rearrangement links TRBV10-3 to TRBJ2-5; D is perhaps TRBD2 (5 bases). Sequencing was performed on naive CD4+ T cells sorted from blood. The sample's subset: CD45RA+ positively selected. The CDR3 nucleotides read TGTGCCATCAAAGGGTCGGGGGAGACCCAGTACTTC. This codes for CAIKGSGETQYF.